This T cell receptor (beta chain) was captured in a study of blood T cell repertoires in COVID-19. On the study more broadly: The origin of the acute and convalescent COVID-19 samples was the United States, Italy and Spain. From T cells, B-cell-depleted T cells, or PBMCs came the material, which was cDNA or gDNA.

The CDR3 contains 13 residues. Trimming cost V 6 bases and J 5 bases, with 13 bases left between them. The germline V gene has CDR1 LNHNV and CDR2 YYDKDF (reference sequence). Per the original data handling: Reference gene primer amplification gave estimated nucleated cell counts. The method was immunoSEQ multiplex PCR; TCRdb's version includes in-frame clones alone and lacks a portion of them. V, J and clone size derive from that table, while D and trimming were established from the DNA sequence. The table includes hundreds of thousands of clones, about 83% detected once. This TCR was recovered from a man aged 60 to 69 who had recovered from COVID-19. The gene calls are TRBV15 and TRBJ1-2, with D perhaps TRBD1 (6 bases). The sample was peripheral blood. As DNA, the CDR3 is TGTGCCACCAGGCGGACAGCCGAGTATGGCTACACCTTC. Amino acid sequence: CATRRTAEYGYTF.